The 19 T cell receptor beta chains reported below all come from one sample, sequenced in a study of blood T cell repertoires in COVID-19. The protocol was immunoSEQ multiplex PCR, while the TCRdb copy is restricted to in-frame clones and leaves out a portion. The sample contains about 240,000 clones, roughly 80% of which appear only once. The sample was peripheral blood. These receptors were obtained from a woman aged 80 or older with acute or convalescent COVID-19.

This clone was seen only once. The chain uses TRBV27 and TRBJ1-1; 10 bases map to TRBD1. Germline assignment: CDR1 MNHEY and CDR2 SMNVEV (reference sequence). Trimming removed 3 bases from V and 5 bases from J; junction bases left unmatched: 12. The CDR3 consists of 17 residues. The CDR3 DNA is TGTGCCAGCAGTTTCCTACAATCCGGGACAGGGGAGACTGAAGCTTTCTTT. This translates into CASSFLQSGTGETEAFF.

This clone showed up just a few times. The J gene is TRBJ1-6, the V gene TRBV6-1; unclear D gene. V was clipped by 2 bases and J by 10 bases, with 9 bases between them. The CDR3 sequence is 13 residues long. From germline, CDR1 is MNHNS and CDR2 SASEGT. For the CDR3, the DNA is TGTGCCAGCAGTGAAACACCTTCATCACCCCTCCACTTT. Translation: CASSETPSSPLHF.

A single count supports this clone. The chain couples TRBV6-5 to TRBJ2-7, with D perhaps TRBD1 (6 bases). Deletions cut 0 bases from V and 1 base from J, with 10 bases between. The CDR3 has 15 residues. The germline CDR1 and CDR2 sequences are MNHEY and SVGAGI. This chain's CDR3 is CASSYSRQASYEQYF. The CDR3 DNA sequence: TGTGCCAGCAGTTACTCCCGACAGGCATCCTACGAGCAGTACTTC.

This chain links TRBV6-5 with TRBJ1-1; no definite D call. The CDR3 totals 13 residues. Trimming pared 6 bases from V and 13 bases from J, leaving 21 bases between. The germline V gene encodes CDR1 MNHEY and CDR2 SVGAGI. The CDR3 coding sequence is TGTGCCAGCAGGCCCGGGAGGTCCTTTCAGGATTTCTTT. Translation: CASRPGRSFQDFF.

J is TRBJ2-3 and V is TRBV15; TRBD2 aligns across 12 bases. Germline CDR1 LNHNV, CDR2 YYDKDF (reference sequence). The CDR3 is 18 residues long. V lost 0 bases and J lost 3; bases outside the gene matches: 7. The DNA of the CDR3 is TGTGCCACCAGCAGAGATACGAGGCTAGCGGGGGGGACAGATACGCAGTATTTT. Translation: CATSRDTRLAGGTDTQYF.

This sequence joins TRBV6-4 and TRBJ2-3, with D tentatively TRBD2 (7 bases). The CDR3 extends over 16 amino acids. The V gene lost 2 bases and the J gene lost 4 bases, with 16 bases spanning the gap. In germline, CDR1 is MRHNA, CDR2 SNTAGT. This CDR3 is CASSDGGQRGPDTQYF. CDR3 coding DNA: TGTGCCAGCAGTGACGGGGGCCAGCGGGGCCCAGATACGCAGTATTTT.

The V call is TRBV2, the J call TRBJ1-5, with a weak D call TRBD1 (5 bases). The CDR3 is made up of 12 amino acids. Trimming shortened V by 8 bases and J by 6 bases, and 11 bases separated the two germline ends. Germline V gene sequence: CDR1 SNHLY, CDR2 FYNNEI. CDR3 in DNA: TGTGCCAGCGGAAGGGGTGGTCAGCCCCAGCATTTT. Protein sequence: CASGRGGQPQHF.

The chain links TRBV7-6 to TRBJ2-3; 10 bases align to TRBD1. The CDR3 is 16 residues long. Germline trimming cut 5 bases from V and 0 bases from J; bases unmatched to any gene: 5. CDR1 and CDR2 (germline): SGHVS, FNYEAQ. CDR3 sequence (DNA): TGTGCCAGCAGCGCCGGGACAGGGGCGAGCACAGATACGCAGTATTTT. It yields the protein CASSAGTGASTDTQYF.

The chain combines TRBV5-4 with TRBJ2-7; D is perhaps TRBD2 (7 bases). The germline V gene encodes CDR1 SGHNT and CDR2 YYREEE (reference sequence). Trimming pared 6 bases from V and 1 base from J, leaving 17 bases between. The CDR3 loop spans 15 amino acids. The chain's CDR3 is CASTHGGPTSYEQYF. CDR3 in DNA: TGTGCCAGCACTCACGGGGGGCCCACTTCCTACGAGCAGTACTTC.

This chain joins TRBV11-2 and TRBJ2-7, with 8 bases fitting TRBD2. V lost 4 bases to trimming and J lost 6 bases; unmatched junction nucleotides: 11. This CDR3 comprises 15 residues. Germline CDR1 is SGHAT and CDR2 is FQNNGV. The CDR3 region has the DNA TGTGCCAGCAGCTCCCCCGGGCGGGGGGTGACCGAGCAGTACTTC. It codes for CASSSPGRGVTEQYF.

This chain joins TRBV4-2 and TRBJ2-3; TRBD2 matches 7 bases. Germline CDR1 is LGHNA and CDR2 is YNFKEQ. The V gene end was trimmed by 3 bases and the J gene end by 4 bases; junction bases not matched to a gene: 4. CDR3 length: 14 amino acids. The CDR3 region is CASSHTTSADTQYF. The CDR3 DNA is TGTGCCAGCAGCCACACAACTAGCGCAGATACGCAGTATTTT.

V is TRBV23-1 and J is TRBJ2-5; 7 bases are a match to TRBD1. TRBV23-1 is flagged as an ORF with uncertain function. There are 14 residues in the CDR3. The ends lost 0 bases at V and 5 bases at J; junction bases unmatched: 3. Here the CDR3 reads CASSQSEGAETQYF. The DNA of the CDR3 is TGCGCCAGCAGTCAATCCGAGGGGGCTGAGACCCAGTACTTC.

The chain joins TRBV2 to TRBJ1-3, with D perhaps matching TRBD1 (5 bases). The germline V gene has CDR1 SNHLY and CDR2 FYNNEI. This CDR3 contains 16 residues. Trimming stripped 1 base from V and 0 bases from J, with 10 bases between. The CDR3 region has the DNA TGTGCCAGCAGTGAAGATGGACAAAGCTCTGGAAACACCATATATTTT. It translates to CASSEDGQSSGNTIYF.

CDR3 amino acids: CASSEVGLAGIGELFF. CDR3 DNA sequence: TGTGCCAGCAGTGAAGTTGGACTAGCGGGAATCGGGGAGCTGTTTTTT. The V and J genes are TRBV25-1 and TRBJ2-2; 12 nucleotides agree with TRBD2. CDR1 is MGHDK, CDR2 SYGVNS, per germline. Trimming at V came to 2 bases and at J to 7 bases, leaving 5 bases not matched to a gene. The CDR3 loop spans 16 amino acids.

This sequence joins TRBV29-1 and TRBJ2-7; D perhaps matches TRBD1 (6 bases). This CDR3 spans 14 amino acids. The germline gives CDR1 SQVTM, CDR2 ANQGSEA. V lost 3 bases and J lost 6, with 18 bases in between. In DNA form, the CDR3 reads TGCAGCGTTGAGGCCAGGGGACCTCCTGGCGAGCAGTACTTC. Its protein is CSVEARGPPGEQYF.

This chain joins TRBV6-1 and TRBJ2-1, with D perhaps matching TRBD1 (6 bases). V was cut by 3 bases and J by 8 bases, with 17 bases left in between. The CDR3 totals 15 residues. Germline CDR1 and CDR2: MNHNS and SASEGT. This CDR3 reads CASSEGALGADEQFF. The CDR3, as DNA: TGTGCCAGCAGTGAGGGGGCATTGGGAGCCGATGAGCAGTTCTTC.

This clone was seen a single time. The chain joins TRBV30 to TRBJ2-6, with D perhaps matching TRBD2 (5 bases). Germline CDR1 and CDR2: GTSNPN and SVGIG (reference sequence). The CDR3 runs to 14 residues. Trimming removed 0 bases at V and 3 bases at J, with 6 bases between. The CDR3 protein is CAWSVAGGANVLTF. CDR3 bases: TGTGCCTGGAGTGTTGCGGGTGGGGCCAACGTCCTGACTTTC.

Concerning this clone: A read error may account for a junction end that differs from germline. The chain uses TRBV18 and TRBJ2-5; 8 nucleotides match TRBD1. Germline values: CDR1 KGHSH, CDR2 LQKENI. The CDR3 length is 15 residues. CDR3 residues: CASSPRQGLMETQYF. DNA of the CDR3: TGTGCCAGCTCTCCACGACAGGGGTTGATGGAGACCCAGTACTTC.

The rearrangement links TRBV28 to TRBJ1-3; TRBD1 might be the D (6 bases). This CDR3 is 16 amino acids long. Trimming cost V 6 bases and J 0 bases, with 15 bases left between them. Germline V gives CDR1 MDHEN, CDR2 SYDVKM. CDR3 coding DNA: TGTGCCAGCAGCCCACCGGACAGTTCCTCTGGAAACACCATATATTTT. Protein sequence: CASSPPDSSSGNTIYF.